The entry below gives a single T cell receptor (beta chain) sequence along with its context. Its antigen is unidentified. The junction departs from the called germline gene at one end, perhaps through a read error. Only cases whose brain tissue showed the highest T cell transcript signatures were sequenced. There are 16 residues in the CDR3. Germline CDR1 is LNHNV and CDR2 is YYDKDF (reference sequence). The source of the sample is a study of brain T cells in children with intractable seizures. Findings and caveats of the study: Patients' HCMV serostatus was unknown; virus specificity rests on CDR3 similarity alone.

The assay was immunoSEQ multiplex PCR, and TCRdb's table has in-frame clones only and misses some. The data contain about 80,000 clones, 90% to 95% of them singletons. This TCR was recovered from a girl aged 2 to 9 with Rasmussen encephalitis and intractable seizures. This sample comprised peripheral blood, obtained at surgery. The chain is built from TRBV15 and TRBJ1-2; D may be TRBD1 (6 bases). This CDR3 reads CATSRVQGKISYGYTF. The CDR3 region has the DNA TGTGCCACCAGTAGAGTTCAGGGGAAGATTAGCTATGGCTACACCTTC.